This note documents a single TCR beta chain sequence. Its antigen is still unknown. This sample is part of a study of graft-versus-host responses after intestinal transplantation. As for the study in general: Recipients had multivisceral, liver-intestinal, or isolated intestinal transplants.

Measured with immunoSEQ multiplex PCR; TCRdb has only the in-frame clones, and not every one. The data show some 45,000 clones, with roughly 94% seen just once and more than 1.5% held by the top ten. Whole-study findings and limits: Among recipient marrow samples, GvH clones were found; some appeared first in ileum or blood.

The clonotype comes from a human patient who received an intestinal transplant, so some T cells may come from the graft donor. Specimen: PBMCs, collected approximately 360 days after intestinal transplant.

As DNA, the CDR3 is TGTGCCAGTACCCAGTCGGATAATTCACCCCTCCACTTT. Protein sequence: CASTQSDNSPLHF. V gene TRBV2 combines with J gene TRBJ1-6; no reliable D call. Looked up from germline, CDR1 is SNHLY and CDR2 is FYNNEI. Trimming removed 9 bases at V and 5 bases at J, with 11 bases between. The CDR3 is 13 amino acids.